The sample holds many counts of the clone carrying this TCR beta chain. TRAV and TRBV primers primed cDNA for both TCRalpha and TCRbeta. The authors ran approximately 20 PCR cycles to amplify TCRs with a constant-region primer and V-primer adapter. In vitro transcription was used to amplify the isolated mRNA. TCRdb itself ran the reads through MiXCR, one entry per CDR3 protein. This table has roughly 56,000 distinct CDR3 sequences, around 23% appearing once. The data were taken from a study of low-dose radiotherapy and immunotherapy resistance in tumors. The time point here: after trial treatment. The sample's treatment: LDRT plus nivolumab, ipilimumab, low-dose cyclophosphamide and aspirin (RACIN trial). The ends were cut back, 3 bases at V and 1 base at J, with 12 bases in the middle. This CDR3 is 15 amino acids long.

The sequencing used PBMCs, collected after low-dose radiotherapy plus immunotherapy. The clonotype was recovered from a male donor with prostate cancer. The chain employs TRBV12-3 or TRBV12-4 and TRBJ2-5, with D possibly matching TRBD2 (5 bases). DNA for the CDR3: TGTGCCAGCAGTTTTAACGGACTCCCCCAAGAGACCCAGTACTTC. Its translation is CASSFNGLPQETQYF.